The sequence of this TCR beta chain was determined in a study of T cells expressing NK-cell markers (TCRdb year 2020). Turning to the overall study: In sorted CD3+CD56+NKG2C+, CD3+CD56+NKG2C- and CD3+CD56-NKG2C+ T-cell subsets from 7 or 8 donors, TCR beta-chain repertoires were profiled. Among the eight sequenced donors, only one was HCMV-seronegative, while the other seven were HCMV-seropositive. Randomly selected healthy volunteers, three men and five women, were used as the eight sequenced donors. Sequencing of the libraries produced 2 x 150 bp reads on Illumina HiSeq 2000/2500, MiSeq or NextSeq.

To determine HCMV serostatus, a commercial ELISA kit was used to detect HCMV-specific IgG in serum. Peripheral blood mononuclear cells were isolated from blood by Ficoll density gradient centrifugation. Comment on this clonotype: The antigen it binds to is not known.

Overall study outcomes, separate from this receptor: Those dominant clonotypes were again the most abundant among CD3+CD56-NKG2C+ cells in a handful of donors, at about 28.3-60.1%. It remained unclear whether the expanded NKG2C-expressing T cell clones were specific for HCMV antigens. In six donors, the dominant CD3+CD56+NKG2C+ clonotypes were among the top 10 CD8+ clonotypes and accounted for roughly 1.0-8% of CD8+ T cells.

CDR1 SGHVS and CDR2 FQNEAQ were looked up in the germline V gene. The CDR3 contains 15 residues, cysteine and phenylalanine counted. No DNA accompanies this entry. The listed sequencing device is Illumina HiSeq 2000. TCR beta cDNA libraries were prepared using 5'RACE template switching, which introduced a universal primer site and unique molecular identifiers. Priming for cDNA synthesis came from the TCR beta constant segment, and two successive PCR amplification steps followed. The authors' analysis ran thus. MIGEC handled demultiplexing of the reads and grouping by UMI, while MiTCR was used to assemble and quantify clonotypes. To remove erroneous sequences, TCR cDNA sequences were retained only when supported by two or more reads. Downstream repertoire analysis used the tcR package, and clonotypes were matched across fractions by CDR3 nucleotide sequence plus V segment. Antigen specificity was annotated against VDJdb with VDJmatch, allowing one amino acid substitution in CDR3. Each entry corresponds to one CDR3 protein sequence from reads that TCRdb reprocessed, and DNA is not given. What appears here as the V and J calls and clone size reflects TCRdb's work, not the paper's. This sample's listing comprises about 390,000 distinct CDR3 sequences. The ten largest clonotypes hold about 10% of the sample.

The receptor comes from a woman in her forties or fifties in good health. Donor details come from another sample of the same person, matched by shared clones. The sample taken for sequencing was blood T cells: a sorted CD56 or NKG2C T cell subset, CD4+ or CD8+ T cells, or bulk PBMC T cells (not recorded which). The sequence joins TRBV7-8 to TRBJ2-5. This receptor has the CDR3 CASSGDSLGQETQYF.